This T cell receptor beta chain was identified during a study of PD-L1 blockade in urothelial cancer listed by TCRdb under 2017. Notes on the research overall: Every patient began therapy at some point between 2014 and 2015 and was given atezolizumab 1,200 mg intravenously every 3 weeks. About 90% of the roughly 29 patients were identified as males with urothelial cancer of bladder origin, and a prior smoking history was reported by 18 of 29 patients. Patients had an ECOG performance status of 0 or 1 and had received between 0 and 3 prior chemotherapy regimens. A median of about 1,300 T cells and under 1,200 unique TCRs was obtained from tumor samples, and a median clonality of approximately 0.094 and a median T cell proportion of approximately 0.099 were observed. Somatic, immune and clinical correlates of response to PD-L1 blockade with atezolizumab in urothelial cancer were the focus of an exploratory multi-omic analysis. Pretreatment tumor samples, along with matched peripheral blood collected serially before and after atezolizumab treatment, underwent TCR sequencing. Durable clinical benefit was defined as a progression-free survival longer than 6 months, and TCR features were additionally tested against progression-free survival and overall survival. In the same patients, pretreatment tumors underwent whole exome sequencing and RNA sequencing in addition to TCR sequencing. Nine patients reached durable clinical benefit, while 15 to 20 patients did not. Around 29 patients had pretreatment blood TCR-seq, some 24 had at least one posttreatment blood collection, and some 24 had tumor TCR-seq. Five patients were excluded from tumor TCR analyses because tumors from two patients failed quality control and tumor was unavailable for three patients.

V is reduced by 9 bases and J by 4 bases, leaving a spacing of 27 bases between them. The CDR3 sequence holds 17 residues, the cysteine and phenylalanine included. Only the CDR3 portion is preserved as DNA: 51 bases, with reading frame beginning at the first base. Based on the germline V gene (reference sequence), the CDR1 and CDR2 sequences are LNHDA and SQIVND. The intended sense of this specimen's time point label: pretreatment tumor sample. The cohort included 25 to 35 patients with locally advanced or metastatic urothelial carcinoma who were treated at Memorial Sloan Kettering on a trial protocol. Every piece of tumor tissue used for sequencing was obtained prior to atezolizumab dosing. The Qiagen DNeasy Blood extraction kit was used to purify genomic DNA from total PBMCs and tumor samples. What the research found in general, with its limitations: Because the sample size was small (n ≈ 31) and many of the analyses were exploratory, the results are meant to be hypothesis-generating. The proportion of tumor-infiltrating T lymphocytes was higher in patients with durable benefit (n of about 25, Mann-Whitney p = 0.047). Among patients with durable benefit, tumor-associated TCR clones showed greater expansion in peripheral blood 3 weeks after treatment started (n ≈ 21, p = 0.022). The tumor samples were FFPE and were not collected immediately before treatment, and because only one sample per patient was used, heterogeneity may have been missed.

Synthetic TCR analog templates were spiked into each PCR to estimate absolute template abundance from read counts. In FFPE tumors, housekeeping genes were amplified and quantified as a way to estimate usable DNA and compute T cell fraction. Using the immunoSEQ assay, TCRbeta CDR3 regions were amplified from genomic DNA with bias-controlled V and J gene primers. Sequencing of rearranged TCRbeta segments was performed at approximately 20X coverage. Concerning the study's data processing: Clustering was used to correct sequencing errors, and CDR3s were annotated against IMGT to assign V, D and J genes. Downstream analyses used only productive TCRbeta rearrangements and left out out-of-frame or stop-codon sequences. To compute clonality, Shannon entropy was normalized by the log of the number of unique productive sequences and then subtracted from one. Fisher's exact test with Benjamini-Hochberg correction, at a threshold of adjusted p below 0.01, was used to find clones that differed between time points or between blood and tumor. TCRdb's version of the immuneACCESS table is confined to in-frame rearrangements and falls short of the full clone set. An unresolved V gene accounts for under half of the shortfall where checked; the remainder is of unknown origin. From that table come the V and J calls and clone size; the DNA was used to work out D and trimming. This sample comprises tens of thousands of clones, approximately 34% of them detected only once. The ten largest make up 8% to 9.5% of the sample.

With regard to this clone: Its antigen remains unidentified. The input lacks base qualities; no much larger clone sits a single base away.

The TCR originated in a man in his 60s with urothelial cancer. The specimen comprised tumor tissue, sampled before atezolizumab (anti-PD-L1) treatment. The V gene is TRBV19 and the J gene is TRBJ1-1; matching of 6 bases hints at TRBD1 as the D gene. The DNA is as follows: TGTGCCAGCACTTCCCAGTACGGGGGGGGCATGGGCACTGAAGCTTTCTTT. It specifies CASTSQYGGGMGTEAFF. Where the CDR3 stops, the reference TRBV19 and TRBJ1-1 genes take over; the full variable domain is DGGITQSPKYLFRKEGQNVTLSCEQNLNHDAMYWYRQDPGQGLRLIYYSQIVNDFQKGDIAEGYSVSREKKESFPLTVTSAQKNPTAFYLCASTSQYGGGMGTEAFFGQGTRLTVV.